This TCR beta chain was identified in a study of T cell repertoires in cytomegalovirus infection. As for the study in general: Both recently identified HLA-C-restricted and well-studied HLA-B-restricted CMV epitopes were used in the study. From public TCR beta signatures came an indication of both CMV infection and matching HLA type.

Notes on this clonotype: Its target is not known.

Study-level findings and limits: There were HLA-C-restricted CMV-specific TCR beta clonotypes dominating the ex vivo response.

The ends were cut back, 0 bases at V and 0 bases at J, with 11 bases in the middle. Germline V CDR1 and CDR2: DFQATT, SNEGSKA (reference sequence). CDR3 length: 16 residues. One entry per CDR3 protein results from TCRdb running MiXCR on the reads. Of some 220,000 distinct CDR3 sequences listed, approximately 38% are singletons. The sequencing here drew on CD8+ T cells from cultured PBMCs, taken from culture after CMV antigen stimulation. The chain recombines TRBV20-1 with TRBJ2-2; a possible D gene is TRBD2 (6 bases). The TCR comes from a human donor in good health (CMV status not recorded). Some clones in this sample may be carry-over from other donors' samples. The CDR3 DNA reads as TGCAGTGCTAGAGAATGGGGCGGGACGAACACCGGGGAGCTGTTTTTT. This translates into CSAREWGGTNTGELFF.